Detailed here is one T cell receptor (beta chain). Its specificity is unknown. CDR3 regions were amplified by Arm-PCR using iRepertoire HTBI primers to build TCR beta libraries. TCRdb reprocessed the multiplex PCR reads with MiXCR, giving one entry per CDR3 protein. Among under 400,000 distinct CDR3 sequences listed, over 15% were seen once. Time point: newly diagnosed GD, antithyroid drugs for less than 3 months. Scientists built the TCR library using RNA that was extracted from PBMCs. The data belong to a study of regulatory T cells in long-lasting Graves disease. Study-wide findings and caveats: The small sample size may have reduced accuracy.

V trimming: 7 bases; J trimming: 7 bases; junction bases outside the gene matches: 5. The CDR3 is made up of 12 amino acids. The germline V gene has CDR1 SNHLY and CDR2 FYNNEI. The same data also contributed to another study, on T cells in Graves' hyperthyroidism and ophthalmopathy. As reported in that work: In the first-round RT-PCR of the TCR CDR3, the HTBI primer set was used.

The chain has TRBV2 and TRBJ1-2; the match to TRBD1 covers 8 bases. The sequenced sample was peripheral blood mononuclear cells (PBMCs), obtained at new diagnosis, from a patient treated with antithyroid drugs. This sequence originates from a man aged 40-49 years with Graves disease. In nucleotides, the CDR3 is TGTGCCAGCATCCGTGACAGGGGTGGCTACACCTTC. It yields the protein CASIRDRGGYTF.